These 18 T cell receptor beta chains share one sample of origin, sequenced in a study of T-cell memory formation after mild COVID-19. Each CDR3 protein is one row after TCRdb ran MiXCR on the 5' RACE reads. The sample includes 100,000 to 150,000 distinct CDR3 sequences, 17% of them seen just once. Sequenced material: PBMCs or a T cell subset sorted from them (not recorded which). These receptors all stem from a young man who had mild COVID-19 (a few samples of this study predate the infection). Cell type and time point are not known.

This clonotype was seen a few times. The rearrangement uses TRBV6-5 and TRBJ2-5; 12 bases are a match to TRBD2. Per germline, CDR1 MNHEY and CDR2 SVGAGI. The CDR3 spans 15 residues. J gave up 5 bases and V 2 bases, and 3 bases lay outside the gene matches. The CDR3 loop reads CASSYRTSGEETQYF. DNA of the CDR3: TGTGCCAGCAGTTACAGGACTAGCGGGGAGGAGACCCAGTACTTC.

This clonotype was found many times. The chain joins TRBV5-1 to TRBJ2-6; D is unclear. CDR3 length equals 15 residues. Trimming took off 3 bases at V and 2 bases at J, with 9 bases between the two ends. The germline CDR1 and CDR2 sequences are SGHRS and YFSETQ. The CDR3 here is CASSWAAAGANVLTF. CDR3 in DNA: TGCGCCAGCAGCTGGGCCGCAGCTGGGGCCAACGTCCTGACTTTC.

The chain joins TRBV7-2 to TRBJ2-7; 8 nucleotides line up with TRBD1. This CDR3 has 15 amino acids. Per germline, CDR1 SGHTA and CDR2 FQGNSA. V gave up 0 bases and J gave up 3 bases; unmatched junction bases: 4. DNA for the CDR3: TGTGCCAGCAGCTTAGCACCTGGGACAGGCTACGAGCAGTACGTC. Amino acid sequence: CASSLAPGTGYEQYV.

The chain couples TRBV30 to TRBJ2-3; possibly TRBD1 for D (6 bases). The CDR3 is 13 residues long. V dropped 3 bases and J dropped 3 bases, with 10 bases sitting between them. Germline V CDR1 and CDR2: GTSNPN, SVGIG (reference sequence). Written as DNA, the CDR3 is TGTGCCTGGAGCGTGGACAGAACAGATACGCAGTATTTT. It is translated as CAWSVDRTDTQYF.

In this sample, this clonotype turned up a few times. This chain links TRBV5-1 with TRBJ1-6, with TRBD1 identical over 9 bases. The V gene's germline CDR1 is SGHRS and CDR2 YFSETQ. The V segment lost 7 bases and the J segment 7 bases; nucleotides outside the gene matches: 6. This CDR3 is built from 14 residues. In DNA, the CDR3 is TGCGCCAGCGGCACCGGGACAGGGAATTCACCCCTCCACTTT. Residues: CASGTGTGNSPLHF.

The table lists this clonotype with a few counts. The chain uses TRBV5-1 and TRBJ1-4; 9 bases are a match to TRBD1. CDR1 SGHRS and CDR2 YFSETQ come from the germline V gene. The junction had 4 bases not matched to a gene; V was cut back by 4 bases and J by 6 bases. CDR3 length equals 14 residues. The CDR3 loop reads CASSPRTGDEKLFF. The DNA for the CDR3 is TGCGCCAGCAGCCCCCGGACAGGGGATGAAAAACTGTTTTTT.

There are a few counts of this clonotype. This chain joins TRBV7-2 and TRBJ2-3; a possible D gene is TRBD2 (6 bases). The V and J ends lost 2 bases and 1 base respectively, with 10 bases between them. Germline V gene sequence: CDR1 SGHTA, CDR2 FQGNSA. The CDR3 length is 15 residues. The CDR3 region has the DNA TGTGCCAGCAGCTTAAGGCCGGGGGGCACAGATACGCAGTATTTT. It encodes CASSLRPGGTDTQYF.

The chain joins TRBV3-1 to TRBJ2-3; 13 positions agree with TRBD2. The CDR3 spans 16 residues. Germline lookup yields CDR1 LGHDT and CDR2 YNNKEL (reference sequence). The J segment lost 1 base and the V segment lost 4 bases, leaving 2 bases of the junction unmatched. CDR3 in amino acids: CASSRGTSGGTDTQYF. CDR3 nucleotides: TGTGCCAGCAGCCGAGGGACTAGCGGGGGCACAGATACGCAGTATTTT.

This clonotype has a handful of counts. V is TRBV12-3 or TRBV12-4 and J is TRBJ2-1; D is unresolved. CDR3 size: 16 residues. The V end lost 2 bases, the J end lost 0 bases, and 11 bases lay between the germline ends. CDR3 amino acids: CASSLMPALSYNEQFF. The CDR3 bases are TGTGCCAGCAGTTTAATGCCTGCTCTCTCCTACAATGAGCAGTTCTTC.

In this sample, this clonotype turned up a few times. The chain couples TRBV5-4 to TRBJ2-3; 10 bases are shared with TRBD1. The germline V gene encodes CDR1 SGHNT and CDR2 YYREEE (reference sequence). With 5 bases clipped from V and 5 bases from J, the junction kept 11 bases outside the gene matches. This CDR3 contains 16 residues. The CDR3 DNA sequence: TGTGCCAGCAGTCCCGCCGGGACAGGGGTTATAGATACGCAGTATTTT. Translated: CASSPAGTGVIDTQYF.

The chain carries TRBV24-1 and TRBJ1-2; tentative D call: TRBD1 (5 bases). The CDR3 covers 13 residues. V lost 6 bases and J lost 4, with 11 bases in between. Germline V gene lookup returns CDR1 KGHDR and CDR2 SFDVKD. The CDR3 DNA follows: TGTGCCACCAGTTCAGGGTCTCCCTATGGCTACACCTTC. Amino acids: CATSSGSPYGYTF.

The chain has TRBV20-1 and TRBJ1-2; maybe TRBD1 (6 bases). CDR1 and CDR2 (germline): DFQATT, SNEGSKA (reference sequence). This CDR3 region has 12 residues. Between the trimmed V and J ends, which lost 4 bases and 9 bases, there was a span of 15 bases. CDR3 residues: CSATGQGYCYTF. The DNA for the CDR3 is TGCAGTGCTACCGGTCAGGGGTATTGCTACACCTTC.

This clonotype was seen a few times. CDR3 in amino acids: CASSEVDTQYF. The CDR3, as DNA: TGTGCCAGCAGTGAGGTGGATACGCAGTATTTT. The chain has TRBV25-1 and TRBJ2-3; D ambiguous. Trimming shortened V by 3 bases and J by 6 bases, and 4 bases separated the two germline ends. The length of the CDR3 is 11 residues. Germline V gene sequence: CDR1 MGHDK, CDR2 SYGVNS.

The chain combines TRBV7-6 with TRBJ1-2; D possibly corresponds to TRBD1 (5 bases). Trimming pared 1 base from V and 7 bases from J, leaving 16 bases between. This CDR3 is built from 15 residues. Germline V gene data show CDR1 as SGHVS and CDR2 as FNYEAQ. This CDR3 reads CASSLGNGGKGGYTF. The CDR3 DNA reads TGTGCCAGCAGCTTAGGGAATGGGGGTAAAGGTGGCTACACCTTC.

The gene calls are TRBV7-2 and TRBJ1-6, with D unclear. Germline assignment: CDR1 SGHTA and CDR2 FQGNSA. The V end lost 5 bases, the J end lost 7 bases, and 12 bases lay between the germline ends. The CDR3 contains 14 residues. CDR3 amino acids: CASSERWGNSPLHF. The CDR3 nucleotides are TGTGCCAGCAGCGAGCGTTGGGGAAATTCACCCCTCCACTTT. Full variable domain (missing parts from reference TRBV7-2 and TRBJ1-6): GAGVSQSPSNKVTEKGKDVELRCDPISGHTALYWYRQSLGQGLEFLIYFQGNSAPDKSGLPSDRFSAERTGGSVSTLTIQRTQQEDSAVYLCASSERWGNSPLHFGNGTRLTVT.

This chain connects TRBV18 to TRBJ1-1, with D possibly matching TRBD1 (5 bases). This CDR3 comprises 15 residues. V lost 3 bases to trimming and J lost 1 base, with 12 bases between them. Germline loops: CDR1 KGHSH, CDR2 LQKENI. CDR3 nucleotide sequence: TGTGCCAGCTCACCCGACCAGGGTGCGAACACTGAAGCTTTCTTT. Protein sequence: CASSPDQGANTEAFF. Full variable domain (outside the CDR3, taken from reference TRBV18 and TRBJ1-1): NAGVMQNPRHLVRRRGQEARLRCSPMKGHSHVYWYRQLPEEGLKFMVYLQKENIIDESGMPKERFSAEFPKEGPSILRIQQVVRGDSAAYFCASSPDQGANTEAFFGQGTRLTVV.

The genes are TRBV7-3 and TRBJ2-1; no clear D. Germline CDR1 SGHTA, CDR2 FQGTGA. The CDR3 length is 12 residues. Trimming took off 5 bases at V and 9 bases at J, with 11 bases between the two ends. The CDR3 spells CASSHPGSEQFF. CDR3 nucleotides: TGTGCCAGCAGCCACCCTGGCTCTGAGCAGTTCTTC. The whole variable domain, remainder taken from reference TRBV7-3 and TRBJ2-1, is GAGVSQTPSNKVTEKGKYVELRCDPISGHTALYWYRQSLGQGPEFLIYFQGTGAADDSGLPNDRFFAVRPEGSVSTLKIQRTERGDSAVYLCASSHPGSEQFFGPGTRLTVL.

This clonotype was recorded a few times. The chain is built from TRBV10-3 and TRBJ2-7; D is unresolved. The V gene lost 4 bases and the J gene lost 5 bases, with 6 bases spanning the gap. The CDR3 loop spans 11 amino acids. CDR1 ENHRY and CDR2 SYGVKD come from the germline V gene. The CDR3 is CAISVRDEQYF. The CDR3 bases are TGTGCCATCAGTGTACGAGACGAGCAGTACTTC.